By share of the sample, the clone carrying this T cell receptor beta chain is medium-sized. Prior to thyroid surgery, none of the patients had received any treatment. This record belongs to a study of metastatic and nonmetastatic thyroid tumors. Germline V CDR1 and CDR2: DFQATT, SNEGSKA (reference sequence). V lost 6 bases and J lost 0; bases outside the gene matches: 8. The CDR3 contains 17 residues. TCRdb re-analyzed the PCR reads through MiXCR. The table has around 7,100 clones, approximately 37% seen once. This receptor was taken from a female donor with papillary thyroid cancer or a benign thyroid nodule (not recorded which). Some clones in this sample may be carry-over from other donors' samples. Specimen: adjacent normal tissue. The gene calls are TRBV20-1 and TRBJ2-1; TRBD2 matches 13 bases. The CDR3 region is CSAVTSGGAISYNEQFF. CDR3 coding DNA: TGCAGTGCGGTAACTAGCGGGGGGGCTATCTCCTACAATGAGCAGTTCTTC.